This T cell receptor (beta chain) originates from a study of blood T cell repertoires in COVID-19. Per the original data handling: Amplification of reference gene primers was used by the study to estimate nucleated cell counts. Using immunoSEQ multiplex PCR, the repertoire was profiled, and TCRdb retains in-frame clones only, with some absent. That table gives V, J and clone size, and the DNA gave D and trimming. The repertoire holds 70,000 to 95,000 clones, with roughly 80% as singletons. CDR3 length equals 13 residues. Trimming cost V 8 bases and J 8 bases; bases outside gene matches: 2. The V gene's germline CDR1 is SGHAT and CDR2 FQNNGV.

V gene TRBV11-2 combines with J gene TRBJ2-2; 13 positions match TRBD2. The specimen was peripheral blood. The sequence was collected from a woman between 40 and 55 years old with active or convalescent COVID-19. CDR3 nucleotide sequence: TGTGCCAGCGGGACTAGCGGGATTGGGGAGCTGTTTTTT. It is translated as CASGTSGIGELFF.